This T cell receptor beta chain stems from a study of Graves' ophthalmopathy and Graves' hyperthyroidism. RNA served as the template for amplifying TCR beta CDR3 regions. The first-round RT-PCR employed HTBI primers together with the Qiagen OneStep RT-PCR kit. A multiplex PCR was then performed as the second round. Each CDR3 protein gets one entry after TCRdb re-called the multiplex PCR reads with MiXCR. The table shows 500,000 to 800,000 distinct CDR3 sequences, with approximately 39% occurring only once. Note on this clonotype: The junction departs from germline at one end; a sequencing error may be responsible.

CDR1 SGHAT and CDR2 FQNNGV come from the germline V gene. The CDR3 has 13 residues. This receptor was taken from an adult man with Graves' ophthalmopathy. The sample comprised peripheral blood. The chain recombines TRBV11-2 with TRBJ1-2; TRBD1 agrees at 9 bases. CDR3 nucleotide sequence: TGCGCCAGCAGCCCTAACAGGGGGCCAGGAAACACCTTC. Amino acids: CASSPNRGPGNTF.